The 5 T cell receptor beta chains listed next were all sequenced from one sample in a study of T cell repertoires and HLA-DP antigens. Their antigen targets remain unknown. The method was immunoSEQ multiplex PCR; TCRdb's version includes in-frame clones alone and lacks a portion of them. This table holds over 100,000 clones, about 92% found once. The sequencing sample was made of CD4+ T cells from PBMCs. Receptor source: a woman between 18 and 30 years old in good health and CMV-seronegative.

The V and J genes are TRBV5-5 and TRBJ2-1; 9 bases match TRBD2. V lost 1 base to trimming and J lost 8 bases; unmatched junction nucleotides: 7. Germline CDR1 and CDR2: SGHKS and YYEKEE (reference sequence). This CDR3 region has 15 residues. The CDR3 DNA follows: TGTGCCAGCAGCTTGCGCGCGGGGGGGTACGATGAGCAGTTCTTC. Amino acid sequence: CASSLRAGGYDEQFF.

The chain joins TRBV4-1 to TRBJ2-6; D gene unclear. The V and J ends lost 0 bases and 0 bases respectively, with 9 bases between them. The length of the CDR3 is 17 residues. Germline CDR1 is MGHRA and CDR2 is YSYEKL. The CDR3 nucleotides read TGCGCCAGCAGCCAAGATGCAGGCTACTCTGGGGCCAACGTCCTGACTTTC. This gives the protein CASSQDAGYSGANVLTF.

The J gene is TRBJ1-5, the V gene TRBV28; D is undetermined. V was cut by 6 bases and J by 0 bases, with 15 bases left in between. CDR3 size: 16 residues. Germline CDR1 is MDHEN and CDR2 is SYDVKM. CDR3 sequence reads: CASRSQRLNSNQPQHF. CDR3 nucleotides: TGTGCCAGCAGATCCCAGCGGCTAAATAGCAATCAGCCCCAGCATTTT.

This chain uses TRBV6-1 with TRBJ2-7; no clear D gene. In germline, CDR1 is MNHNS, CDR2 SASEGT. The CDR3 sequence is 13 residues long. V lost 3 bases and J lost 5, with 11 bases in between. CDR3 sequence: CASSDRRADEQYV. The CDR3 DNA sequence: TGTGCCAGCAGTGATAGGAGAGCAGACGAGCAGTACGTC.

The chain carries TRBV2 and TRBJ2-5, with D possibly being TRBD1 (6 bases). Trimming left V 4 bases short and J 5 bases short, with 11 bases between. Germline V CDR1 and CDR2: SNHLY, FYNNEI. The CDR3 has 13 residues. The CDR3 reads CASSVGGTETQYF. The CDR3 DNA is TGTGCCAGCAGTGTAGGGGGAACGGAGACCCAGTACTTC.